This T cell receptor beta chain was sequenced for a study of blood T cell repertoires in COVID-19. For the study at large: Samples of COVID-19 (acute and convalescent) were obtained from the United States, Italy and Spain.

In germline, CDR1 is SGHDT, CDR2 YYEEEE. J was trimmed by 6 bases and V by 4 bases; bases with no gene match: 6. CDR3 length: 14 residues. Study processing details: The assay estimated nucleated cells by amplifying reference gene primers. Assay used: immunoSEQ multiplex PCR; TCRdb lists only in-frame clones, some missing. That table supplies the V and J calls and clone size; D and trimming were determined from the DNA. Of some 260,000 clones in the sample, 70% to 90% were seen once. The TCR was taken from a young man with active or convalescent COVID-19. Sequenced: peripheral blood. The rearrangement joins TRBV5-6 to TRBJ1-4; 7 bases agree with TRBD1. CDR3 residues: CASSVRTGHEKLFF. DNA for the CDR3: TGTGCCAGCAGCGTACGGACAGGACATGAAAAACTGTTTTTT.